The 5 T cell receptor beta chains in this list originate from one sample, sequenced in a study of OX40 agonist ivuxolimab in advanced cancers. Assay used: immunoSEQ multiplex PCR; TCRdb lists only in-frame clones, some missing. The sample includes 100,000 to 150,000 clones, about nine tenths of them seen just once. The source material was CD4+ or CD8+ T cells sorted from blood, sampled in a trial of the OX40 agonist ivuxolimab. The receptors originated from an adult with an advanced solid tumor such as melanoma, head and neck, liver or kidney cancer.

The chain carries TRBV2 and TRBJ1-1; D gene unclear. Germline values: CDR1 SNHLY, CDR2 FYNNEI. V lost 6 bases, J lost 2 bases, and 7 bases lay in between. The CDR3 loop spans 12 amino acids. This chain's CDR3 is CASRGDNTEAFF. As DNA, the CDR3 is TGTGCCAGCAGGGGAGATAACACTGAAGCTTTCTTT.

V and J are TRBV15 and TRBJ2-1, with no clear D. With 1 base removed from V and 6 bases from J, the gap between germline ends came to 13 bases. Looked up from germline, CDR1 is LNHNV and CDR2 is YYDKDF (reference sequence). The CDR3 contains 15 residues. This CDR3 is CATSRAPTTANEQFF. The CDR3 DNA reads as TGTGCCACCAGCAGAGCCCCGACCACAGCCAATGAGCAGTTCTTC.

DNA for the CDR3: TGTGCCAGCTCCTCAGGACAGCAATACGAGCAGTACTTC. Translating gives CASSSGQQYEQYF. The chain combines TRBV18 with TRBJ2-7, with a tentative D call TRBD1 (6 bases). Germline V gene sequence: CDR1 KGHSH, CDR2 LQKENI. V was trimmed by 6 bases and J by 4 bases, leaving 13 bases between them. This CDR3 is built from 13 residues.

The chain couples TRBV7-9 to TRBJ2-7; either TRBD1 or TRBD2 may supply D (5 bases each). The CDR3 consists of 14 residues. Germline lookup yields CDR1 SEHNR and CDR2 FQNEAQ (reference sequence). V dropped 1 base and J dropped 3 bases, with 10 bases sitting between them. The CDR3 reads CASSLGGRIYEQYF. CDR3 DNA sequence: TGTGCCAGCAGCTTAGGGGGACGGATCTACGAGCAGTACTTC.

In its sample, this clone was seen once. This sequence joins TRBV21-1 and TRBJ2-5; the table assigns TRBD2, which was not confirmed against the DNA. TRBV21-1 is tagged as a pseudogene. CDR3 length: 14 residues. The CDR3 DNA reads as TGTGCCAGCAGCAAATCGACTAGCGGAGAGACCCAGTACTTC. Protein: CASSKSTSGETQYF.